This T cell receptor (beta chain) was recovered during a study of T cells after yellow fever vaccination. Study-level information: In the case of low-cell-number fractions, SMART-Seq v4 Ultra Low Input was used for preparation.

CDR3 length equals 15 residues. Germline V CDR1 and CDR2: SGHRS, YFSETQ. V shed 4 bases and J 4 bases; nucleotides not matched to a gene: 7. This clonotype was counted a few times. TCRdb processed the 5' RACE reads anew with MiXCR; each CDR3 protein has one entry. The table has 450,000 to 600,000 distinct CDR3 sequences, 17% seen once. Sequences were derived from PBMCs, sampled 4 to 6 days after the first yellow fever vaccination. The sequence was collected from a man aged 18 to 29 who received the YFV17D yellow fever vaccine. V usage is TRBV5-1 and J usage is TRBJ2-3; 9 bases are a match to TRBD1. The CDR3 here is CASSGGQGFADTQYF. The CDR3 DNA reads as TGCGCCAGCAGCGGGGGACAGGGTTTCGCAGATACGCAGTATTTT.